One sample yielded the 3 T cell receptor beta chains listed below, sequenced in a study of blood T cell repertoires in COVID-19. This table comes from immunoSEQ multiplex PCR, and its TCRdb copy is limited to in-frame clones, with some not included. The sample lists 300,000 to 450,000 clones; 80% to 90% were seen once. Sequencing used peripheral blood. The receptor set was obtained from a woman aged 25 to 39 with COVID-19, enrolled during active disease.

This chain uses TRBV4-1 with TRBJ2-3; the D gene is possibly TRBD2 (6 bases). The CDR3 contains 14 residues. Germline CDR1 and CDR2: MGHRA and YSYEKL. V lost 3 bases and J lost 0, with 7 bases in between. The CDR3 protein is CASSQEGSTDTQYF. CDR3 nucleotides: TGCGCCAGCAGCCAGGAGGGGAGCACAGATACGCAGTATTTT.

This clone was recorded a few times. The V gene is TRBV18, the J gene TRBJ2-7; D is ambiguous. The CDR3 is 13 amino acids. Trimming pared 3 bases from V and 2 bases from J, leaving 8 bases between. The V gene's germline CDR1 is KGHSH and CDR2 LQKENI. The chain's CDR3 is CASSPRRTYEQYF. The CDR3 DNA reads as TGTGCCAGCTCACCTCGGAGAACCTACGAGCAGTACTTC.

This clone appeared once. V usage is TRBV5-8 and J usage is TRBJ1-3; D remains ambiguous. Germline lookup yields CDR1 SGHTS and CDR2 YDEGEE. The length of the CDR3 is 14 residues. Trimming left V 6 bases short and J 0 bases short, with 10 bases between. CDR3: CASTPRSSGNTIYF. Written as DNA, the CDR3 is TGTGCCAGCACCCCCCGGAGCTCTGGAAACACCATATATTTT.